The present T cell receptor (beta chain) was sequenced within a study of blood T cells in healthy people across ages. A second PCR, run for roughly 7 to 12 cycles, used a sample-barcoded 5' primer plus a J-beta primer mix. Tags on each cDNA molecule came from a template-switch adaptor with 12 random nucleotides. TCRdb reprocessed the 5' RACE reads via MiXCR and lists one record per CDR3 protein. Here the sample spans over a million distinct CDR3 sequences, 59% being singletons. Study-wide results and caveats: Age advanced and TCR beta diversity per million T cells fell, roughly linearly. Unknown CMV status may confound age-related changes in expanded clones.

Worth noting for this clonotype: Its antigen is still unknown.

Sequences were obtained from blood. This TCR derives from a man aged 18 to 30 in good health.

The chain's CDR3 is CAGVRNTEAFF. The CDR3 DNA is TGTGCAGGGGTTAGGAACACTGAAGCTTTCTTT. V is TRBV6-1 and J is TRBJ1-1; tentative D call: TRBD1 (5 bases). Germline assignment: CDR1 MNHNS and CDR2 SASEGT. The CDR3 loop spans 11 amino acids.